This T cell receptor (beta chain) appears in the sequencing data of a study of blood T cell repertoires in COVID-19. Profiling relied on immunoSEQ multiplex PCR, and the TCRdb table lists in-frame clones only, not all of them. This sample has fewer than 350,000 clones, with around 84% found just once. Participants had their cohort set by participant-reported clinical history. V was shortened by 4 bases and J by 1 base, with 7 bases between the two germline ends. Per the germline V gene, CDR1 is SNHLY and CDR2 is FYNNEI. The CDR3 extends over 13 amino acids. The chain employs TRBV2 and TRBJ1-2, with a possible D match to TRBD1 (6 bases). The clonotype was recovered from a woman between 50 and 59 years old who had recovered from COVID-19. Specimen: PBMCs or T cells enriched from blood (not recorded which). CDR3 loop: CASSADSNYGYTF. Written as DNA, the CDR3 is TGTGCCAGCAGTGCGGACAGTAACTATGGCTACACCTTC.